These T cell receptor beta chains were read from a single sample in a study of T-cell reconstitution after alpha-beta-depleted transplantation in children. From the PCR reads, TCRdb called clonotypes with MiXCR, one entry per CDR3 protein. The data contain 95,000 to 150,000 distinct CDR3 sequences, around 23% of them singletons. The sequences come from PBMCs, mostly from graft donor cells, collected 180 days after TCRalphabeta/CD19-depleted stem cell transplant. The receptor source for this set is a male patient aged 2 to 10 who had a stem cell transplant for chronic granulomatous disease, so the T cells may come from the graft donor. Each CDR3 is given with its conserved first and last residue. Each record gives: CDR3 DNA, CDR3 protein, D gene, clone size, V gene, J gene. The D gene is left open where the match is weak. Clone size is shown for a subset of rows, as once, few, many or a class of expanded clone.

TGCAGCGTTGAAGACAGTCCGGGGAGCTCCTACAATGAGCAGTTCTTC	CSVEDSPGSSYNEQFF	-	-	TRBV29-1	TRBJ2-1
TGCGCCAGCAGCAAGACTAGCGGACAAGAGACCCAGTACTTC	CASSKTSGQETQYF	TRBD2	-	TRBV5-1	TRBJ2-5
TGCGCCAGCAGCCAAGCATCCCTGACAGGCGAGCAGTACTTC	CASSQASLTGEQYF	-	-	TRBV4-1	TRBJ2-7
TGCAGCGCCGGAGTACAGGGCGTGGAGACCCAGTACTTC	CSAGVQGVETQYF	-	-	TRBV29-1	TRBJ2-5
TGTGCCAGCAGCCCGGGGACAGCCTACGAGCAGTACTTC	CASSPGTAYEQYF	TRBD1	-	TRBV2	TRBJ2-7
TGCAGCGTTGTTCAGGGGGCAGCGCAGTTCTTC	CSVVQGAAQFF	TRBD1	few	TRBV29-1	TRBJ2-1
TGTGCCAGCAGCGTACTTAGCGGGAGGTCAAATGAGCAGTTCTTC	CASSVLSGRSNEQFF	TRBD2	-	TRBV9	TRBJ2-1
TGCAGTGCTAATCGACTAGCGGGAGTTTTGGAGACCCAGTACTTC	CSANRLAGVLETQYF	TRBD2	many	TRBV20-1	TRBJ2-5
TGTGCCAGCAGCTCCCCCGACGTCCCGGAGACCCAGTACTTC	CASSSPDVPETQYF	-	-	TRBV28	TRBJ2-5
TGCAGCGTTAATCCAGCTTCCAATGAGCAGTTCTTC	CSVNPASNEQFF	-	many	TRBV29-1	TRBJ2-1
TGTGCCAGCACCACGACAGGGGAGGGTGAAAAACTGTTTTTT	CASTTTGEGEKLFF	TRBD1	-	TRBV12-3/TRBV12-4	TRBJ1-4
TGCAGTGCTAGGGACGATTATAGCAATCAGCCCCAGCATTTT	CSARDDYSNQPQHF	-	few	TRBV20-1	TRBJ1-5
TGTGCCAGCAGCTTGGCATCGACTAGCGGGGGAAATGAGCAGTTCTTC	CASSLASTSGGNEQFF	TRBD2	-	TRBV5-5	TRBJ2-1
TGCAGCGTTGGAGTCCTAGGGGGGGACATTCAGTACTTC	CSVGVLGGDIQYF	-	-	TRBV29-1	TRBJ2-4
TGCAGTGCTAGAGACGGGTTCGGCTCCTCGTACGAGCAGTACTTC	CSARDGFGSSYEQYF	-	many	TRBV20-1	TRBJ2-7
TGTGCCAGCAGCTTAGCTAGCGGACAAGAGACCCAGTACTTC	CASSLASGQETQYF	-	-	TRBV7-9	TRBJ2-5
TGTGCCAGCACCCACAGGGTGGGCTCTGGGGCCAACGTCCTGACTTTC	CASTHRVGSGANVLTF	-	-	TRBV12-3/TRBV12-4	TRBJ2-6